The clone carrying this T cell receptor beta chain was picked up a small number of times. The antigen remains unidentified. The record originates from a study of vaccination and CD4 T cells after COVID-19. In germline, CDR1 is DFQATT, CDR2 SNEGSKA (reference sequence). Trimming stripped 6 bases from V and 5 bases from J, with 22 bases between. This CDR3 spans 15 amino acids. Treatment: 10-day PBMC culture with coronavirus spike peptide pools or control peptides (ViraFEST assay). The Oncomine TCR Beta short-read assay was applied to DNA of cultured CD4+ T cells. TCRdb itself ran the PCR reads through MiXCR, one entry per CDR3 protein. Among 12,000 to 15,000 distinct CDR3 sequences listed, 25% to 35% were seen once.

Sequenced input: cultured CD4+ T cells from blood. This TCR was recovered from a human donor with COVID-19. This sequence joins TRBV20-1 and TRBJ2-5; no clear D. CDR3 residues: CSALTRAHALETQYF. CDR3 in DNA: TGCAGTGCCCTAACCCGGGCCCATGCACTCGAGACCCAGTACTTC.